This T cell receptor (beta chain) was recorded in a study of long-term antiretroviral therapy in people with HIV. Study background: Some samples came about a decade before the 2015 immediate-ART recommendation, and these were the earliest.

Whole-study findings and limits: Repertoires from HIV showed CDR3 length ranges narrower than those of controls. Therapy changes, viral resistance and ART adherence were not documented in the available data.

They ran version v3.0 of the immunoSEQ assay at survey level. Profiled with immunoSEQ multiplex PCR; TCRdb holds only in-frame clones, not every one. The table includes 7,500 to 9,500 clones, roughly 84% detected once. On this clone: Its antigen is currently unknown.

Germline trimming cut 3 bases from V and 2 bases from J; bases unmatched to any gene: 4. In germline, CDR1 is SEHNR, CDR2 FQNEAQ (reference sequence). The CDR3 extends over 16 amino acids. Roughly 0.95-11 million cryopreserved PBMC were held in samples before DNA extraction. This chain uses TRBV7-9 with TRBJ2-3; 11 bases align to TRBD2. The sequenced sample was unsorted PBMCs, obtained 0.3 years before starting antiretroviral therapy. This TCR was recovered from a man aged 30 to 45 with HIV. The CDR3 sequence: CASSFASGGTTDTQYF. The CDR3 DNA reads as TGTGCCAGCAGCTTCGCTAGCGGGGGGACCACAGATACGCAGTATTTT. The complete variable domain, with remaining parts taken from reference TRBV7-9 and TRBJ2-3, reads DTGVSQNPRHKITKRGQNVTFRCDPISEHNRLYWYRQTLGQGPEFLTYFQNEAQLEKSRLLSDRFSAERPKGSFSTLEIQRTEQGDSAMYLCASSFASGGTTDTQYFGPGTRLTVL.